This TCR beta chain derives from a study of cytomegalovirus exposure and HLA in healthy donors (dated by TCRdb to 2016 to 2017). For context, the study as a whole: According to an earlier analysis of several hundred of the donors, about 170 million T cells yielded 117 million unique TCR beta sequences and more than 250 Gb of sequence data. Roughly 300 gigabases of sequencing data and 78 million or so unique TCR sequences were included in an early release covering under 650 HLA-typed donors. Of the approximately 370 genotyped donors, 70% to 90% were placed in the genetic ancestry cluster associated with self-reported Caucasian donors. The study aimed to test whether cataloging public T cell receptors could reveal signatures of past pathogen exposure. The T cell repertoires of under 700 subjects were profiled by immunosequencing and related to cytomegalovirus serostatus. In addition to the first cohort of about 650 subjects, a separate validation cohort of over 90 different subjects was used. The study combined high-throughput TCR immunosequencing, statistical association of individual TCRs with disease status, and machine learning to predict cytomegalovirus infection status. In a later analysis, previously published TCR beta repertoires from about 640 donors were re-analyzed and high-resolution HLA genotyping was added so that TCR occurrence patterns could be studied. In the later analysis, no new phenotypic data were used to find candidate immune exposures; instead, reliance was placed on TCR beta sequences and their occurrence across donors. An earlier analysis of fewer than 750 of the donors used high-throughput TCR beta sequencing to judge whether each TCR beta V gene segment behaved as functional or pseudogenic. Donor age, sex, ethnicity and CMV serostatus were collected together with the repertoire data. A later genetic analysis took genome-wide SNP genotypes for about three fifths of the roughly 670 donors and used that subset as a discovery cohort. Every repertoire in the discovery cohort had been generated on one and the same sequencing platform. HLA typing included class I and class II loci at four-digit resolution. Typing coverage varied by locus: roughly 620-640 donors for A, B, C, DRB1 and DQB1; 500 to 550 for DQA1; nearly 610 for DPA1; roughly 450 for DPB1. Because of strong linkage in the cohort, a few DR-DQ haplotypes were treated as single units for association and clustering. Among about 360 genotyped donors of the cohort, an average of approximately 250,000 unique TCR beta nucleotide sequences were sequenced per donor, around 20% of them non-productive.

What the work shows at the level of the full study, not this receptor alone: HLA typing was unavailable for some donors at each locus, so association tests used only the typed subset. According to a later analysis, most CMV-associated TCR beta chains appeared to be HLA-restricted, and the HLA associations seemed to be driven largely by CMV exposure. A total of 150 or so TCR beta chains were listed by the study as associated with cytomegalovirus. A later genetic analysis associated a missense DCLRE1C variant with V-gene and J-gene trimming of TCR beta chains, and an independent cohort replicated the association. Only TCR beta chains were sequenced in this cohort, and the absence of alpha or paired-chain data limited detectable features. CMV serostatus was the only immune exposure information available for the cohort. An earlier analysis of approximately 500 of the donors showed that most TCR beta V segments appeared in productive rearrangements either about 90% or about 30% of the time, which broadly matched IMGT annotations. A later analysis associated about 17,000 TCR beta sequences with specific HLA alleles at a false discovery rate of 0.05. Assigning TCR associations to individual alleles was difficult when HLA alleles, especially DR and DQ, strongly co-occurred. Because counts were too low, about 17 rarely observed V segments, including chromosome 9 orphons, were excluded from the earlier analysis of 587 of the donors. Across donors, most TCR sequences were observed very rarely, whereas some public TCRs were present in many individuals. A further reported finding was that TCR beta sequences accurately predicted the HLA-A and HLA-B alleles for most subjects in the first cohort. The classifier was reported to diagnose cytomegalovirus status with high specificity and sensitivity in both the original cohort and the validation cohort. Compared with the roughly 720-donor mean, donors in an Asian-associated ancestry cluster had fewer N-insertions in productive TCRs, according to a later genetic analysis. Presence/absence analyses assumed roughly uniform sequencing depth across donors, an assumption that may not hold. The sequencing pipeline was judged likely to have produced a cluster of highly shared sequence variants as a technical artifact. According to a later analysis, parvovirus B19, influenza, CMV and Epstein-Barr virus appeared linked to several top co-occurrence clusters. In vitro tests confirmed that a few of the cytomegalovirus-associated TCR beta chains recognize cytomegalovirus antigens. The authors suggested that the approach could potentially be extended to other disease states and immunological phenotypes. The 87-base-pair reads could not distinguish some IMGT-functional V segments, including TRBV6-2 and TRBV6-3, so those segments were excluded. Compared with equally common non-associated chains, HLA-associated TCR beta chains in a later analysis were more clonally expanded and had lower generation probabilities. According to a later analysis, TCR association rates differed among HLA loci, with DRB1 alleles showing the most associated TCRs and HLA-C alleles showing the fewest. Linkage disequilibrium might explain the correlated functional status among segregating V segments, but an unknown experimental factor could not be ruled out.

The cohort comprised hundreds of healthy bone marrow donors. At the time of sampling, all cohort members were nominally healthy, though unrecorded immune exposures were likely present. The donor tested CMV seronegative, placing the donor among the 350 to 400 seronegative members of the cohort. A peripheral blood sample was provided by each donor, and peripheral blood mononuclear cells were used for TCR beta sequencing. Genomic DNA was extracted from the blood cell samples with the Qiagen DNeasy Blood Extraction Kit. Remarks on this clone: There is no known antigen for this receptor. The record has no base qualities; no much larger clone is one base away.

Library preparation employed the immunoSEQ multiplex PCR assay. For the multiplex PCR, a mixture combining 60 forward primers for TCR Vbeta segments and 13 reverse primers for TCR Jbeta segments was used. Amplification of the CDR3 region of rearranged TCR beta genes was performed with a multiplex PCR assay on genomic DNA. The Illumina HiSeq System was used to sequence the amplified TCR beta libraries as 87-base-pair reads. Concerning the study's data processing: In a later analysis, some 80 million unique TCR beta chains were counted across the 666 repertoires, and approximately 11 million of these chains were shared by at least two donors. To remove PCR and sequencing errors, raw reads were error-corrected and collapsed into unique sequences using a nearest-neighbor algorithm that merged closely related sequences. CDR3 sequences were aligned to IMGT reference sequences to assign V, D and J gene segments. For a sequence to be retained, a match of at least six nucleotides to both a V gene segment and a J gene segment was required. A rearrangement was called productive if the CDR3 had no stop codons and remained in frame with V and J, and every other rearrangement was called non-productive. CDR3 was defined according to IMGT convention as the region running from the second conserved V-encoded cysteine to the conserved J-encoded phenylalanine. The earlier analysis of some 550 of the donors excluded any sequence lacking an unambiguous match to a single V gene segment. In an earlier analysis of some 590 of the donors, a V segment was called functional when productive rearrangements were above 56.7%, and segregating when the standard deviation between donors exceeded 5%. A statistical classification framework was developed to diagnose cytomegalovirus status using the catalog of TCR beta chain sequences. In a later analysis, TCR nucleotide sequences were compared against IMGT/GENE-DB human TR gene sequences so that V and J genes could be assigned. A later analysis assigned CDR3 sequences and most-parsimonious VDJ recombination scenarios with the TCRdist pipeline. In a later analysis, each TCR beta chain was defined by its CDR3 amino acid sequence together with its V-gene family, and reads lacking a unique V-gene family were excluded. To address suspected cross-contamination and a sequencing artifact, a later analysis removed 592 highly shared, low-generation-probability nucleotide sequences. A later analysis calculated a clonal expansion index for each public chain from normalized within-repertoire ranks of inferred template counts. A later analysis computed generation probabilities with a VDJ recombination model fitted to out-of-frame rearrangements, and checked the results against IGoR. In a later analysis, TCR-TCR, TCR-HLA and TCR-CMV co-occurrence was scored with hypergeometric tests, and a repertoire-size bias correction was applied to TCR pairs. In a later analysis, false discovery rates were estimated by permuting HLA or CMV assignments 20 times. In a later analysis, co-occurring TCRs were grouped using DBSCAN, with TCRdist sequence similarity added in when clustering inside HLA-allele-positive subsets. Repertoires with fewer than 30,000 or more than 120,000 public chains were left out of co-occurrence clustering, as were a few repertoires with anomalous nucleotide sharing. TCRdb took this table from immuneACCESS and kept in-frame rearrangements with V and J called. Such tables lack part of the clones; where checked against another copy, unresolved V genes explain under half of the gap, and the rest is unexplained. Clonal size and the V and J genes are those of that table, whereas D and trimming came from the DNA. The sample has some 150,000 clones on record, 76% of them singletons. The ten top clones hold about 2% of the sample.

The CDR3 goes from the cysteine to the phenylalanine over 11 residues. Kept here is only the CDR3 DNA, which spans 33 bases and is read in frame from base 1. CDR1 and CDR2, looked up from the germline V gene (reference sequence), are GTSNPN and SVGIG. V gives up 4 bases and J gives up 3 bases, and the segment between their germline ends measures 5 bases. The sequence is built from TRBV30 and TRBJ2-3, and the D gene may be TRBD1, 5 bases matching. The TCR sequence derives from a woman between 40 and 55 years old in good health and CMV-seronegative. Source material: PBMCs. The DNA is as follows: TGTGCCTGGACAGGGACAGATACGCAGTATTTT. Translated, this gives CAWTGTDTQYF.